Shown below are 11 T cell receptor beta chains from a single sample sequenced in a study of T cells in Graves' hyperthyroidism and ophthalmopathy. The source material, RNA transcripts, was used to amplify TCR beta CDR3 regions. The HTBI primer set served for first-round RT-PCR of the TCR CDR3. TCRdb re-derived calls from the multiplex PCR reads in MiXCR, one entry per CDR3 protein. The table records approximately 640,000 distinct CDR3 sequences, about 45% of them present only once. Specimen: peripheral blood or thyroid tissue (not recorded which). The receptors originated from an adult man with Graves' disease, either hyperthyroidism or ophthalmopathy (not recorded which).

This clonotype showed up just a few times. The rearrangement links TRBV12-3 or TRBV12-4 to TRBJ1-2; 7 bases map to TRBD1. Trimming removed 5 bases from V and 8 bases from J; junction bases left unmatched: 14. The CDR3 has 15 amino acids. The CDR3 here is CASSSRQGFMGGYTF. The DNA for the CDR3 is TGTGCCAGCAGTAGCCGACAGGGTTTTATGGGCGGCTACACCTTC.

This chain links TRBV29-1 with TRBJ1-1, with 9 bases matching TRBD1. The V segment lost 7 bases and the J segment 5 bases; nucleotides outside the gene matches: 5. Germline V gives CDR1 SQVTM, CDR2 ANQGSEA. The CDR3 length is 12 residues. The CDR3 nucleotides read TGCAGCGCAACAGGGGGCAGTACTGAAGCTTTCTTT. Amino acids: CSATGGSTEAFF.

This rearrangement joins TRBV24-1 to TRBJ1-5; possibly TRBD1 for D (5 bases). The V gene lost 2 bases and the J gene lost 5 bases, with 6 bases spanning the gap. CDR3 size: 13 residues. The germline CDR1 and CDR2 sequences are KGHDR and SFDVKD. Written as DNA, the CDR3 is TGTGCCACCAGTGATTGGGGACATCAGCCCCAGCATTTT. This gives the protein CATSDWGHQPQHF.

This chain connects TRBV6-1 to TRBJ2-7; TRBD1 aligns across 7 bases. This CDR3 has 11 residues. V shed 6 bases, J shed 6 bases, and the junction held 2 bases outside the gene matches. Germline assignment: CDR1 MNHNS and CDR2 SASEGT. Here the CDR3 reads CASRNRGEQYF. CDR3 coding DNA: TGTGCCAGCAGAAACAGGGGCGAGCAGTACTTC.

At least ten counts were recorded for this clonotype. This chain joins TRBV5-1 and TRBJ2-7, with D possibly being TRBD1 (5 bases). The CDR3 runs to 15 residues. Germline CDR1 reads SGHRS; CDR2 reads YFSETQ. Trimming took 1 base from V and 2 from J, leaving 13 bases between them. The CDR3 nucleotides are TGCGCCAGCAGCTTGTACCTTAGGGGAACCTACGAGCAGTACTTC. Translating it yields CASSLYLRGTYEQYF.

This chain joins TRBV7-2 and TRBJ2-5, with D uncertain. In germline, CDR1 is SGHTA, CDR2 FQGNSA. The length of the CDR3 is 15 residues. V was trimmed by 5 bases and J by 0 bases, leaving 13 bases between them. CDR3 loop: CASSQYGRDQETQYF. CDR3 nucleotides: TGTGCCAGCAGCCAATATGGCCGGGACCAAGAGACCCAGTACTTC.

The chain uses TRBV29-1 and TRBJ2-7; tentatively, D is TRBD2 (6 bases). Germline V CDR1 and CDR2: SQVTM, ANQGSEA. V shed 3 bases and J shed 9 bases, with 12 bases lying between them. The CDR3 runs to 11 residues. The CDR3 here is CSVDRGNVQYF. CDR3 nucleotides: TGCAGCGTTGATCGCGGGAACGTGCAGTACTTC.

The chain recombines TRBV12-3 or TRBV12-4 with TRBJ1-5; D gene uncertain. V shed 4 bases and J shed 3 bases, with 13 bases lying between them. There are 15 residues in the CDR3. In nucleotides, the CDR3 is TGTGCCAGCAGTTCCACGGGTCCGAACAATCAGCCCCAGCATTTT. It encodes CASSSTGPNNQPQHF.

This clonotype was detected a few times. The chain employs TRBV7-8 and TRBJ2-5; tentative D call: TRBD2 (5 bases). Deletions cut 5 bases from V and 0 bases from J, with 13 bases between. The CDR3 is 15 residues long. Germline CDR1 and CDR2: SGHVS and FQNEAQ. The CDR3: CASSLPSPHQETQYF. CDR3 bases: TGTGCCAGCAGCCTACCTAGCCCACACCAAGAGACCCAGTACTTC.

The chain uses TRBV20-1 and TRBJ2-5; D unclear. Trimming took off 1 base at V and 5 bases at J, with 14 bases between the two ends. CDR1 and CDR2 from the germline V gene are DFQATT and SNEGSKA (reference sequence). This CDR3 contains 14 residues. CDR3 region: CSARVQAGKETQYF. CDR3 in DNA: TGCAGTGCTAGAGTCCAGGCTGGGAAGGAGACCCAGTACTTC.

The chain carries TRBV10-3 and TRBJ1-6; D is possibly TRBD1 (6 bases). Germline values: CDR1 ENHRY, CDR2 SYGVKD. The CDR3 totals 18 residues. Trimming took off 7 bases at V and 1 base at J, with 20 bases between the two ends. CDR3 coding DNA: TGTGCCATCAAGCCCCATCTTGGCAGGGGTTCCTATAATTCACCCCTCCACTTT. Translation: CAIKPHLGRGSYNSPLHF.